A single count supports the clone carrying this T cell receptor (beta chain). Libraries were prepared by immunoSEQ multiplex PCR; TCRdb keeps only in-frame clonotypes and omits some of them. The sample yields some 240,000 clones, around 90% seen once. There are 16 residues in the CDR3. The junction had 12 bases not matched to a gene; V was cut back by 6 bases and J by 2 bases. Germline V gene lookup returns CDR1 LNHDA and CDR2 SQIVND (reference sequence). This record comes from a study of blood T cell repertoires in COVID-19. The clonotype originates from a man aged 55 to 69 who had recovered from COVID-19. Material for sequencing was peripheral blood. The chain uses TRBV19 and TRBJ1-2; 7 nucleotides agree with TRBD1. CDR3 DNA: TGTGCCAGTAGAGACGAGAGGGGGCGATTAAACTATGGCTACACCTTC. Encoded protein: CASRDERGRLNYGYTF. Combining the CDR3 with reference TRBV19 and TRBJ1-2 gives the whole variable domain DGGITQSPKYLFRKEGQNVTLSCEQNLNHDAMYWYRQDPGQGLRLIYYSQIVNDFQKGDIAEGYSVSREKKESFPLTVTSAQKNPTAFYLCASRDERGRLNYGYTFGSGTRLTVV.